This TCR beta chain was recovered during a study of vaccination and CD4 T cells after COVID-19. Overall study context: Stimulation used overlapping spike peptides from SARS-CoV-2, HCoV-NL63, HCoV-OC43 and HCoV-229E. Researchers treated control cultures with a CEFX pool, an HIV-1 Nef pool, or no peptide.

Sequenced with the Oncomine TCR Beta short-read assay was DNA taken from cultured CD4+ T cells. Cultured CD4+ T cells were the source of extracted genomic DNA. A single record per CDR3 protein comes from TCRdb applying MiXCR to the PCR reads. The sample lists more than 20,000 distinct CDR3 sequences, roughly 42% seen once, with 6% to 9% in the top ten. The germline V gene has CDR1 MDHEN and CDR2 SYDVKM. The ends were cut back, 6 bases at V and 3 bases at J, with 11 bases in the middle. CDR3 length: 13 residues. In the case of this clonotype: Its target is unknown.

Treatment given: roughly ten-day PBMC culture with coronavirus spike peptide pools or control peptides (ViraFEST assay). The sample was CD4+ T cells from blood, cultured in vitro. The chain employs TRBV28 and TRBJ1-1; D is possibly TRBD1 (5 bases). The sequence came from a human donor who had recovered from COVID-19. CDR3 sequence reads: CASSPPGYTEAFF. In DNA form, the CDR3 reads TGTGCCAGCAGCCCACCAGGGTACACTGAAGCTTTCTTT.